A single TCR beta chain is shown here with its context. Antigen: not known. These data belong to a study of identical twins' blood T cells. Study information: Approximately 50 million reads came from 12 libraries, six alpha, six beta. Study conclusions and caveats: Shared CDR3 clonotype counts between two donors mainly tracked the product of their cloneset sizes, twins included.

Trimming shortened V by 0 bases and J by 2 bases, and 8 bases separated the two germline ends. The length of the CDR3 is 15 residues. The germline V gene has CDR1 LGHNA and CDR2 YSLEER. Likely shared infections and vaccines: all three twin pairs were reared together. Each TCR cDNA library carried sample-specific barcodes on both ends. In TCRdb, the 5' RACE reads were re-called with MiXCR into one record per CDR3 protein. The table has fewer than 450,000 distinct CDR3 sequences, 28% seen once. The receptor was isolated from a woman aged 18-50 years in good health. Sequenced material: PBMCs. The rearrangement joins TRBV4-3 to TRBJ1-5; a weak D match, TRBD1 (6 bases). The CDR3 DNA follows: TGCGCCAGCAGCCAAGATGGGGGCCGCAATCAGCCCCAGCATTTT. It specifies CASSQDGGRNQPQHF.